The next 18 T cell receptor beta chains were all read from a single sample in a study of T cell responses to AZD1222 COVID-19 vaccine. Clones were sequenced by immunoSEQ multiplex PCR, and TCRdb holds only the in-frame ones, with some missing. The sample yields 75,000 to 100,000 clones, approximately 91% seen once. This material consisted of peripheral blood, taken on day 0 of AZD1222 vaccination. Receptors originate from an adult in good health.

This chain connects TRBV12-3 or TRBV12-4 to TRBJ2-1; the match to TRBD1 covers 7 bases. The CDR3 runs 13 residues. V lost 9 bases and J lost 0; bases outside the gene matches: 2. CDR3 in amino acids: CASRDSSYNEQFF. For the CDR3, the DNA is TGTGCCAGTCGGGACAGCTCCTACAATGAGCAGTTCTTC.

The gene calls are TRBV30 and TRBJ1-2; D gene unclear. Looked up from germline, CDR1 is GTSNPN and CDR2 is SVGIG (reference sequence). CDR3 length: 11 residues. Between the trimmed V and J ends, which lost 5 bases and 8 bases, there was a span of 12 bases. CDR3 loop: CAWSQWKGYTF. The CDR3 DNA reads TGTGCCTGGTCACAGTGGAAAGGCTACACCTTC.

The chain carries TRBV7-3 and TRBJ2-3; 8 bases align to TRBD2. CDR1 SGHTA and CDR2 FQGTGA come from the germline V gene. The CDR3 runs 15 residues. Trimming removed 5 bases from V and 1 base from J; junction bases left unmatched: 5. The CDR3 here is CASSESGSGTDTQYF. CDR3 sequence (DNA): TGTGCCAGCAGCGAAAGCGGGAGTGGCACAGATACGCAGTATTTT.

Worth noting for this clone: A read error may account for a junction end that differs from germline. The V gene is TRBV7-7, the J gene TRBJ2-5, with unresolved D. Germline values: CDR1 SSHAT, CDR2 FNYEAQ (reference sequence). CDR3 size: 15 residues. For the CDR3, the DNA is TGTGCTAGCAGCTTAGGTGTCAGCCGACAAGAGACCCAGTACTTC. Translated: CASSLGVSRQETQYF.

This clone was counted a few times. V and J are TRBV6-1 and TRBJ2-1; 9 nucleotides align to TRBD2. V shed 2 bases and J 4 bases; nucleotides not matched to a gene: 6. Germline values: CDR1 MNHNS, CDR2 SASEGT. The CDR3 runs 16 residues. The CDR3 sequence: CASSEYAGGRYNEQFF. Written as DNA, the CDR3 is TGTGCCAGCAGTGAATACGCGGGAGGGCGGTACAATGAGCAGTTCTTC.

The genes are TRBV7-6 and TRBJ2-1; TRBD2 aligns across 12 bases. The germline gives CDR1 SGHVS, CDR2 FNYEAQ. The ends lost 5 bases at V and 5 bases at J; junction bases unmatched: 7. CDR3 length: 16 residues. CDR3 sequence reads: CASSPGLAGRNNEQFF. The CDR3, as DNA: TGTGCCAGCAGCCCCGGACTAGCGGGGCGTAACAATGAGCAGTTCTTC.

The genes are TRBV6-2 or TRBV6-3 and TRBJ2-7; D uncertain. Germline assignment: CDR1 MNHEY and CDR2 SVGEGT. V shed 6 bases and J shed 4 bases, with 19 bases lying between them. CDR3 length: 15 amino acids. CDR3 nucleotides: TGTGCCAGCAGCCCCACCGGGCTCCTTCAATACGAGCAGTACTTC. This encodes CASSPTGLLQYEQYF.

This chain joins TRBV12-3 or TRBV12-4 and TRBJ2-7; D is ambiguous. V shed 3 bases and J shed 5 bases, with 8 bases lying between them. The CDR3 totals 12 residues. The DNA for the CDR3 is TGTGCCAGCAGTTTTGGGCCAAACGAGCAGTACTTC. This translates into CASSFGPNEQYF.

V is TRBV5-1 and J is TRBJ1-2, with a possible D match to TRBD1 (5 bases). This CDR3 contains 15 residues. Between the trimmed V and J ends, which lost 4 bases and 2 bases, there was a span of 15 bases. CDR1 and CDR2 from the germline V gene are SGHRS and YFSETQ. CDR3 amino acids: CASSPLPGLNYGYTF. The CDR3 nucleotides are TGCGCCAGCAGCCCGCTTCCGGGACTGAACTATGGCTACACCTTC.

The gene calls are TRBV9 and TRBJ1-2, with 9 nucleotides matching TRBD1. The germline gives CDR1 SGDLS, CDR2 YYNGEE. The CDR3 consists of 14 residues. V dropped 3 bases and J dropped 7; count of bases not matched to a gene: 7. CDR3 protein: CASSGHGTGFGYTF. In nucleotides, the CDR3 is TGTGCCAGCAGCGGACATGGGACAGGGTTTGGCTACACCTTC.

This clone appeared once. This chain joins TRBV24-1 and TRBJ2-1, with 12 bases fitting TRBD2. CDR3 length equals 20 residues. The V gene end was trimmed by 3 bases and the J gene end by 0 bases; junction bases not matched to a gene: 11. Germline CDR1 and CDR2: KGHDR and SFDVKD. The CDR3, as DNA: TGTGCCACCAGTGATCCGCGACTAGCGGGAGACCCGAGCTCCTACAATGAGCAGTTCTTC. As protein: CATSDPRLAGDPSSYNEQFF.

This clone was detected only a few times. This chain links TRBV9 with TRBJ1-1; a weak D match, TRBD1 (6 bases). V lost 3 bases and J 4 bases, leaving 19 bases between the germline ends. CDR3 size: 16 residues. Germline V gene lookup returns CDR1 SGDLS and CDR2 YYNGEE. The CDR3 spells CASSGPPGTLGTEAFF. The CDR3 nucleotides are TGTGCCAGCAGCGGCCCCCCCGGGACATTGGGCACTGAAGCTTTCTTT.

This chain joins TRBV18 and TRBJ2-5; TRBD2 matches at 8 bases. Losses at the gene ends were 6 bases for V and 4 bases for J; bases not matched to a gene: 13. Per the germline V gene, CDR1 is KGHSH and CDR2 is LQKENI. The CDR3 runs 16 residues. The CDR3 is CASSRTSAGGGETQYF. For the CDR3, the DNA is TGTGCCAGCTCTCGAACCTCGGCCGGGGGGGGAGAGACCCAGTACTTC. Complete variable domain (other parts from reference TRBV18 and TRBJ2-5): NAGVMQNPRHLVRRRGQEARLRCSPMKGHSHVYWYRQLPEEGLKFMVYLQKENIIDESGMPKERFSAEFPKEGPSILRIQQVVRGDSAAYFCASSRTSAGGGETQYFGPGTRLLVL.

This clone has just one count. This chain joins TRBV6-6 and TRBJ1-2; D unresolved. Germline V gene lookup returns CDR1 MNHNY and CDR2 SVGAGI (reference sequence). With 10 bases removed from V and 4 bases from J, the gap between germline ends came to 13 bases. This CDR3 is built from 12 residues. CDR3 region: CATRIASYGYTF. DNA of the CDR3: TGTGCCACACGCATAGCTTCCTATGGCTACACCTTC.

This clone was counted only a few times. The CDR3: CAWTPTASAEAFF. CDR3 nucleotide sequence: TGTGCCTGGACTCCGACAGCATCGGCTGAAGCTTTCTTT. The V and J genes are TRBV30 and TRBJ1-1, with a weak D call TRBD1 (5 bases). This CDR3 is 13 amino acids long. The V end was cut by 4 bases, the J end by 6 bases, with 15 bases between. CDR1 is GTSNPN, CDR2 SVGIG, per germline (reference sequence).

The rearrangement links TRBV10-3 to TRBJ1-1; D is possibly TRBD1 (6 bases). This CDR3 comprises 15 residues. Germline assignment: CDR1 ENHRY and CDR2 SYGVKD. The ends were cut back, 4 bases at V and 0 bases at J, with 12 bases in the middle. The CDR3 sequence: CAISGSQGLNTEAFF. The DNA for the CDR3 is TGTGCCATCAGTGGTTCACAGGGCTTGAACACTGAAGCTTTCTTT.

The CDR3 spells CASSPDRGIQETQYF. The CDR3 DNA is TGTGCCAGCAGCCCGGACAGGGGGATTCAAGAGACCCAGTACTTC. The chain joins TRBV5-6 to TRBJ2-5, with TRBD1 matching 10 bases. This CDR3 has 15 amino acids. Germline V gene data show CDR1 as SGHDT and CDR2 as YYEEEE. Trimming removed 4 bases from V and 2 bases from J; junction bases left unmatched: 5.

This chain links TRBV4-1 with TRBJ1-5; no clear D gene. CDR1 MGHRA and CDR2 YSYEKL come from the germline V gene. Trimming removed 0 bases at V and 3 bases at J, with 9 bases between. This CDR3 region has 15 residues. CDR3: CASSQESYYNQPQHF. CDR3 sequence (DNA): TGCGCCAGCAGCCAAGAGAGCTATTACAATCAGCCCCAGCATTTT.